The clone carrying this T cell receptor (beta chain) was detected a few times. TCRdb keeps only in-frame clones here, not all; method: immunoSEQ multiplex PCR. The sample includes 110,000 or so clones, about four fifths seen only once; the top ten take 15%. This specimen comes from a study of blood T cell repertoires in COVID-19. Trimming cost V 4 bases and J 4 bases, with 13 bases left between them. CDR1 is PRHDT and CDR2 is FYEKMQ in the germline V gene (reference sequence). CDR3 length: 14 residues. The receptor comes from a woman aged 80 or over with acute or convalescent COVID-19. Sample: peripheral blood. The chain couples TRBV13 to TRBJ1-1; D may be TRBD1 (6 bases). In DNA form, the CDR3 reads TGTGCCAGCAGCTCTTTAAGGGGGGGCACTGAAGCTTTCTTT. Its translation is CASSSLRGGTEAFF. The complete variable domain, with remaining parts taken from reference TRBV13 and TRBJ1-1, reads AAGVIQSPRHLIKEKRETATLKCYPIPRHDTVYWYQQGPGQDPQFLISFYEKMQSDKGSIPDRFSAQQFSDYHSELNMSSLELGDSALYFCASSSLRGGTEAFFGQGTRLTVV.